A single sample is the source of the 12 T cell receptor beta chains below, sequenced in a study of cytomegalovirus exposure and HLA in healthy donors. PCR primers comprised 60 Vbeta and 13 Jbeta primers. The data were produced by immunoSEQ multiplex PCR, yet TCRdb's version contains in-frame clones alone and is incomplete. The profile shows tens of thousands of clones, almost 70% of them singletons. Sequenced input: PBMCs. These receptors were taken from a man between 35 and 55 years old in good health and CMV-seropositive.

The chain carries TRBV7-2 and TRBJ1-6; D is ambiguous. CDR1 and CDR2 (germline): SGHTA, FQGNSA. The CDR3 runs 16 residues. Trimming pared 1 base from V and 0 bases from J, leaving 7 bases between. CDR3 in amino acids: CASSLGRISYNSPLHF. CDR3 nucleotides: TGTGCCAGCAGCTTAGGTAGAATCTCCTATAATTCACCCCTCCACTTT. Full variable domain (missing parts from reference TRBV7-2 and TRBJ1-6): GAGVSQSPSNKVTEKGKDVELRCDPISGHTALYWYRQSLGQGLEFLIYFQGNSAPDKSGLPSDRFSAERTGGSVSTLTIQRTQQEDSAVYLCASSLGRISYNSPLHFGNGTRLTVT.

Here the CDR3 DNA reads TGTGCCAGCAGCTTGGCCCTAGCGGGGGGACAAGAGACCCAGTACTTC. The encoded protein is CASSLALAGGQETQYF. The V call is TRBV5-6, the J call TRBJ2-5, with TRBD2 matching 11 bases. With 0 bases clipped from V and 2 bases from J, the junction kept 3 bases outside the gene matches. The CDR3 covers 16 residues. The V gene's germline CDR1 is SGHDT and CDR2 YYEEEE.

The CDR3: CASRKLGVTDNQPQHF. For the CDR3, the DNA is TGTGCCAGTAGGAAGTTAGGGGTGACTGACAATCAGCCCCAGCATTTT. This chain joins TRBV19 and TRBJ1-5, with a tentative D call TRBD1 (5 bases). Trimming left V 6 bases short and J 3 bases short, with 18 bases between. Germline CDR1 LNHDA, CDR2 SQIVND (reference sequence). The CDR3 totals 16 residues.

To note about this clone: This sample includes further DNA sequences coding for the same CDR3. This chain connects TRBV10-3 to TRBJ2-5; D is unclear. Trimming removed 0 bases from V and 5 bases from J, with 4 bases in between. The germline V gene has CDR1 ENHRY and CDR2 SYGVKD. The CDR3 consists of 12 residues. The CDR3 region is CAISESRETQYF. In DNA, the CDR3 is TGTGCCATCAGTGAGTCGAGGGAGACCCAGTACTTC.

The V call is TRBV7-9, the J call TRBJ2-1, with 9 nucleotides matching TRBD2. Trimming took 2 bases from V and 0 from J; bases not matched to a gene: 5. The CDR3 loop spans 17 amino acids. Germline V gene lookup returns CDR1 SEHNR and CDR2 FQNEAQ (reference sequence). The CDR3 DNA follows: TGTGCCAGCAGCTTACGGCGGGGGGGGAGCTCCTACAATGAGCAGTTCTTC. This gives the protein CASSLRRGGSSYNEQFF.

The V and J genes are TRBV5-1 and TRBJ2-1; 7 bases agree with TRBD1. Germline values: CDR1 SGHRS, CDR2 YFSETQ. The CDR3 contains 12 residues. With 3 bases clipped from V and 15 bases from J, the junction kept 9 bases outside the gene matches. This chain's CDR3 is CASSSSDRVSFF. CDR3 coding DNA: TGCGCCAGCAGCTCCTCCGACAGGGTTTCGTTCTTC.

This CDR3 reads CASSQGSGTSGDTQYF. Here the CDR3 DNA reads TGTGCCAGCAGCCAAGGGTCCGGGACTAGCGGGGATACGCAGTATTTT. The genes are TRBV4-2 and TRBJ2-3, with 12 bases aligning to TRBD2. The CDR3 is made up of 16 amino acids. The J segment lost 6 bases and the V segment lost 1 base, leaving 5 bases of the junction unmatched. The V gene's germline CDR1 is LGHNA and CDR2 YNFKEQ.

This chain uses TRBV15 with TRBJ2-7, with TRBD2 matching over 9 bases. The germline gives CDR1 LNHNV, CDR2 YYDKDF (reference sequence). This CDR3 comprises 16 residues. The J segment lost 2 bases and the V segment lost 0 bases, leaving 5 bases of the junction unmatched. The CDR3: CATSRDRERGAYEQYF. DNA for the CDR3: TGTGCCACCAGCAGAGATCGGGAGCGGGGGGCCTACGAGCAGTACTTC.

V and J are TRBV2 and TRBJ2-2, with D maybe TRBD1 (6 bases). The CDR3 length is 14 residues. V was clipped by 2 bases and J by 14 bases, with 18 bases between them. Per the germline V gene, CDR1 is SNHLY and CDR2 is FYNNEI. The CDR3 DNA is TGTGCCAGCAGTGAAAAAACAGGGACATGGAGTCTGTTTTTT. As protein: CASSEKTGTWSLFF.

The V call is TRBV7-2, the J call TRBJ2-7; D is undetermined. The CDR3 contains 16 residues. Trimming cost V 2 bases and J 0 bases, with 14 bases left between them. Germline lookup yields CDR1 SGHTA and CDR2 FQGNSA. The CDR3 reads CASSLSLASSSYEQYF. The CDR3 DNA reads TGTGCCAGCAGCTTATCTCTTGCCTCTAGCTCCTACGAGCAGTACTTC.

The chain recombines TRBV6-5 with TRBJ2-3; 8 bases map to TRBD2. Trimming removed 5 bases from V and 6 bases from J; junction bases left unmatched: 10. CDR3 length: 15 amino acids. Per the germline V gene, CDR1 is MNHEY and CDR2 is SVGAGI. The CDR3 nucleotides read TGTGCCAGCAGTGCTCCCGGGACTAGTTGGGATACGCAGTATTTT. Its protein is CASSAPGTSWDTQYF.

The chain links TRBV4-2 to TRBJ2-1; D is undetermined. The CDR3 sequence is 12 residues long. Germline V gene sequence: CDR1 LGHNA, CDR2 YNFKEQ. Between the trimmed V and J ends, which lost 4 bases and 10 bases, there was a span of 11 bases. The CDR3 is CASSPLGEEQFF. The DNA of the CDR3 is TGTGCCAGCAGCCCCCTCGGTGAGGAGCAGTTCTTC.